This paragraph reports one T cell receptor beta chain. As yet, its antigen is unknown. This entry is derived from a study of OX40 agonist ivuxolimab in advanced cancers. Study overall: Participants, approximately 81% male, averaged 60 years of age, ranging from about 20 to 79. Earlier anti-PD-1, anti-PD-L1 or anti-CTLA-4 therapy was permitted; about 39% had received some. Notes on the study in general: The CD4+ and CD8+ T cells in the blood had expanded clonally by week 6 at 0.1 to 3.0 mg/kg.

Trimming left V 3 bases short and J 3 bases short, with 24 bases between. The CDR3 runs 19 residues. In germline, CDR1 is SGHNT, CDR2 YENEEA. Using immunoSEQ multiplex PCR, the repertoire was profiled, and TCRdb retains in-frame clones only, with some absent. This sample has approximately 45,000 clones, with roughly 90% found just once. The sequence was obtained from an adult with an advanced solid tumor such as melanoma, head and neck, liver or kidney cancer. The genes are TRBV11-3 and TRBJ2-1; a weak D match, TRBD2 (6 bases). The starting material was CD4+ or CD8+ T cells sorted from blood, obtained in a trial of the OX40 agonist ivuxolimab. CDR3 coding DNA: TGTGCCAGCAGCTTGGGCTGGGAAGGCGGGGTGAATTACTACAATGAGCAGTTCTTC. This sequence encodes CASSLGWEGGVNYYNEQFF.